These 20 T cell receptor beta chains originate from one sample sequenced in a study of CD8 T cells in ankylosing spondylitis. TCRdb re-derived calls from the 5' RACE reads in MiXCR, one entry per CDR3 protein. The sample has some 450,000 distinct CDR3 sequences, roughly 15% seen once. These receptors lack a known antigen. Regarding the study as a whole: A TCR beta motif made of fewer than ten highly homologous variants seemed typical of ankylosing spondylitis blood.

Sequencing input: blood, either unsorted or a sorted T cell fraction (not recorded which). The source of these receptors is a male donor with ankylosing spondylitis.

In its sample, this clonotype was seen a few times. V and J are TRBV5-5 and TRBJ1-3; possibly TRBD1 for D (5 bases). V lost 4 bases to trimming and J lost 2 bases, with 13 bases between them. Germline values: CDR1 SGHKS, CDR2 YYEKEE (reference sequence). There are 15 residues in the CDR3. The chain's CDR3 is CASSTLPGAGNTIYF. The DNA for the CDR3 is TGTGCCAGCAGCACCCTCCCGGGGGCTGGAAACACCATATATTTT.

The table lists this clonotype with a few counts. The chain couples TRBV5-1 to TRBJ2-5; 13 bases map to TRBD2. CDR1 SGHRS and CDR2 YFSETQ come from the germline V gene. The V segment lost 5 bases and the J segment 4 bases; nucleotides outside the gene matches: 5. CDR3 length: 15 residues. The CDR3 DNA reads as TGCGCCAGCAGAGCCCGGACTAGCGGGAGAGAGACCCAGTACTTC. Encoded protein: CASRARTSGRETQYF.

This chain links TRBV7-9 with TRBJ2-1; 8 nucleotides agree with TRBD2. The V gene end was trimmed by 5 bases and the J gene end by 9 bases; junction bases not matched to a gene: 15. This CDR3 region has 16 residues. Germline assignment: CDR1 SEHNR and CDR2 FQNEAQ (reference sequence). The CDR3 region is CASSPIPGLARGEQFF. The CDR3 DNA sequence: TGTGCCAGCAGCCCAATTCCCGGACTAGCCCGAGGTGAGCAGTTCTTC.

At least ten counts were recorded for this clonotype. This chain uses TRBV7-8 with TRBJ2-1; D unclear. The germline V gene has CDR1 SGHVS and CDR2 FQNEAQ. V lost 4 bases to trimming and J lost 2 bases, with 6 bases between them. This CDR3 region has 13 residues. Written as DNA, the CDR3 is TGTGCCAGCAGCTCCGCGGCCTACAATGAGCAGTTCTTC. This translates into CASSSAAYNEQFF.

This clonotype was detected only a few times. The V gene is TRBV5-1, the J gene TRBJ2-5; D is undetermined. Germline loops: CDR1 SGHRS, CDR2 YFSETQ. This CDR3 region has 14 residues. Trimming cost V 7 bases and J 1 base, with 14 bases left between them. The CDR3 nucleotides are TGCGCCAGCTCTCTGACTCGGCCCCAAGAGACCCAGTACTTC. Translation gives CASSLTRPQETQYF. The full variable domain, with the rest looked up from reference TRBV5-1 and TRBJ2-5, is KAGVTQTPRYLIKTRGQQVTLSCSPISGHRSVSWYQQTPGQGLQFLFEYFSETQRNKGNFPGRFSGRQFSNSRSEMNVSTLELGDSALYLCASSLTRPQETQYFGPGTRLLVL.

V is TRBV4-1 and J is TRBJ2-7, with 7 bases that match TRBD2. Germline V gene lookup returns CDR1 MGHRA and CDR2 YSYEKL. The CDR3 length is 18 residues. With 2 bases clipped from V and 4 bases from J, the junction kept 17 bases outside the gene matches. The DNA for the CDR3 is TGCGCCAGCAGCCAAAACCCAGCATCAACTAGCGAGAAATACGAGCAGTACTTC. Protein: CASSQNPASTSEKYEQYF.

This clonotype appeared a few times. The J gene is TRBJ2-7, the V gene TRBV20-1; perhaps TRBD2 as D (6 bases). V was trimmed by 0 bases and J by 6 bases, leaving 15 bases between them. Germline assignment: CDR1 DFQATT and CDR2 SNEGSKA (reference sequence). The CDR3 is 14 amino acids. The CDR3 is CSARDALATSEQYF. CDR3 DNA sequence: TGCAGTGCTAGAGACGCTCTAGCGACGTCCGAGCAGTACTTC.

The chain uses TRBV7-8 and TRBJ2-2, with no clear D. The CDR3 spans 13 residues. Germline-derived CDR1 and CDR2 are SGHVS and FQNEAQ. V lost 2 bases to trimming and J lost 5 bases, with 6 bases between them. The CDR3 bases are TGTGCCAGCAGCTTAATTCGGACCGGGGAGCTGTTTTTT. Its translation: CASSLIRTGELFF.

The V gene is TRBV5-1, the J gene TRBJ2-7; no firm D call. This CDR3 spans 13 amino acids. Germline loops: CDR1 SGHRS, CDR2 YFSETQ. The germline V and J ends were trimmed by 5 bases and 3 bases, with 12 bases remaining between them. The CDR3 protein is CASSHSTGYEQYF. CDR3 DNA: TGCGCCAGCAGTCACAGTACGGGCTACGAGCAGTACTTC.

This clonotype was seen only a few times. This sequence joins TRBV14 and TRBJ1-1; TRBD1 aligns across 10 bases. This CDR3 contains 15 residues. Germline CDR1 SGHDN, CDR2 FVKESK. The trim removed 1 base at V and 2 bases at J, leaving 1 base unmatched. CDR3 in amino acids: CASSQGTGGNTEAFF. DNA for the CDR3: TGTGCCAGCAGCCAAGGGACAGGGGGAAACACTGAAGCTTTCTTT.

This clonotype came up a few times. The chain couples TRBV5-1 to TRBJ1-2; 8 nucleotides align to TRBD1. V shed 0 bases and J 3 bases; nucleotides not matched to a gene: 4. CDR1 and CDR2 from the germline V gene are SGHRS and YFSETQ. The CDR3 runs 15 residues. The CDR3 sequence: CASSLEGQAHYGYTF. The CDR3, as DNA: TGCGCCAGCAGCTTGGAGGGACAGGCTCACTATGGCTACACCTTC.

V and J are TRBV3-1 and TRBJ1-2; tentative D call: TRBD1 (6 bases). Trimming took off 3 bases at V and 0 bases at J, with 11 bases between the two ends. CDR1 is LGHDT and CDR2 is YNNKEL in the germline V gene (reference sequence). The CDR3 runs 15 residues. The CDR3 DNA follows: TGTGCCAGCAGCCATTACAGGGCCGCTAACTATGGCTACACCTTC. Translating gives CASSHYRAANYGYTF.

This chain uses TRBV12-3 or TRBV12-4 with TRBJ2-6; D unclear. The CDR3 covers 15 residues. Trimming took off 5 bases at V and 4 bases at J, with 12 bases between the two ends. In DNA form, the CDR3 reads TGTGCCAGCAGTCCAACCCGCAGGGGGGCCAACGTCCTGACTTTC. Its protein is CASSPTRRGANVLTF.

There are a few counts of this clonotype. The chain uses TRBV11-2 and TRBJ1-4; D perhaps matches TRBD1 (5 bases). Germline CDR1 SGHAT, CDR2 FQNNGV. V was pared by 6 bases and J by 8 bases, with 16 bases between. The CDR3 length is 14 residues. The DNA for the CDR3 is TGTGCCAGCAGAAGAGCGGGGGTTAGAGAAAAACTGTTTTTT. Its translation is CASRRAGVREKLFF.

This clonotype was counted only a few times. This chain uses TRBV6-5 with TRBJ2-7; 8 nucleotides agree with TRBD2. Germline CDR1 MNHEY, CDR2 SVGAGI. CDR3 length: 16 amino acids. J lost 2 bases, V lost 0 bases, and 6 bases had no gene match. CDR3 residues: CASSYSTGGAPYEQYF. The CDR3 DNA sequence: TGTGCCAGCAGTTACTCTACCGGGGGGGCCCCCTACGAGCAGTACTTC.

The table lists this clonotype with many counts. The genes are TRBV20-1 and TRBJ2-1; D unresolved. Germline V lookup: CDR1 DFQATT, CDR2 SNEGSKA (reference sequence). The CDR3 extends over 10 amino acids. The CDR3 region is CSAQENEQFF. The CDR3 region has the DNA TGCAGCGCTCAAGAAAATGAGCAGTTCTTC.

This clonotype was detected only a few times. This may arise from a read error, as a much more abundant clone is one base away. The J gene is TRBJ2-5, the V gene TRBV20-1; 7 positions match TRBD2. The CDR3 length is 15 residues. Germline loops: CDR1 DFQATT, CDR2 SNEGSKA (reference sequence). CDR3 loop: CSARGGLADQETQSF. CDR3 coding DNA: TGCAGTGCTAGAGGGGGCCTAGCGGACCAAGAGACCCAGTCCTTC.

This clonotype has only a few counts. This chain links TRBV9 with TRBJ2-3, with 8 positions matching TRBD1. J was trimmed by 5 bases and V by 0 bases; bases with no gene match: 5. This CDR3 has 15 residues. The germline gives CDR1 SGDLS, CDR2 YYNGEE. The CDR3: CASSVGQGARDTQYF. DNA of the CDR3: TGTGCCAGCAGCGTAGGGCAGGGGGCAAGAGATACGCAGTATTTT.

The chain links TRBV20-1 to TRBJ2-7; TRBD1 might be the D (6 bases). V lost 0 bases, J lost 3 bases, and 12 bases lay in between. Germline CDR1 DFQATT, CDR2 SNEGSKA (reference sequence). CDR3 length equals 14 residues. For the CDR3, the DNA is TGCAGTGCTAGAGAGCAGGGGCTGATCTACGAGCAGTACTTC. The encoded protein is CSAREQGLIYEQYF.

This clonotype was observed a handful of times. The gene calls are TRBV12-3 or TRBV12-4 and TRBJ2-1, with D possibly being TRBD2 (7 bases). Trimming took 7 bases from V and 4 from J, leaving 17 bases between them. This CDR3 comprises 15 residues. The CDR3 loop is CASTQGEGGYNEQFF. In DNA, the CDR3 is TGTGCCAGCACCCAAGGGGAGGGGGGGTACAATGAGCAGTTCTTC.